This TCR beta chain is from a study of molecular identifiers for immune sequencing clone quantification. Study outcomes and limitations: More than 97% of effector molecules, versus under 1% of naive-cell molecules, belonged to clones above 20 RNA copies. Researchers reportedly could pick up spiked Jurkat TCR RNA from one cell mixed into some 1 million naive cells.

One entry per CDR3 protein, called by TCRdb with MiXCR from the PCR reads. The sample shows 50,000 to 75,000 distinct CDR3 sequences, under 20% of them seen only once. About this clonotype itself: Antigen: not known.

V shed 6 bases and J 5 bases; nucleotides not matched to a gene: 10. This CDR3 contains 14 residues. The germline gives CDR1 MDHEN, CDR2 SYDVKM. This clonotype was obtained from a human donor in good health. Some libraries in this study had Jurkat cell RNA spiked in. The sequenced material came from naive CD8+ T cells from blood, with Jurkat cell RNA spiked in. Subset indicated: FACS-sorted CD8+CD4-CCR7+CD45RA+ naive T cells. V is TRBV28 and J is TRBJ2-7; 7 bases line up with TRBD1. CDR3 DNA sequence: TGTGCCAGCAGCTTACTGAGGGGGCTAGACGAGCAGTACTTC. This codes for CASSLLRGLDEQYF. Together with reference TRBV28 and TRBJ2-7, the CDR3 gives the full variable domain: DVKVTQSSRYLVKRTGEKVFLECVQDMDHENMFWYRQDPGLGLRLIYFSYDVKMKEKGDIPEGYSVSREKKERFSLILESASTNQTSMYLCASSLLRGLDEQYFGPGTRLTVT.